Below, 11 T cell receptor beta chains from the same sample are listed, as sequenced in a study of human T cells and chemical hapten exposure. TCRdb re-derived calls from the RACE reads in MiXCR, one entry per CDR3 protein. The sample holds about 97,000 distinct CDR3 sequences, around a quarter seen once. Time point given: patch test 3, about 24 weeks after DPC sensitization. Treatment noted: therapeutic diphenylcyclopropenone sensitization with weekly scalp DPC. The sequences come from whole blood, collected in connection with sensitization to the hapten diphenylcyclopropenone (DPC). These receptors were taken from a man in his forties with alopecia areata. Some clones in this sample may be carry-over from other donors' samples.

This clonotype occurred once. This chain connects TRBV6-2 or TRBV6-3 to TRBJ2-7, with 7 bases lining up with TRBD1. The CDR3 spans 13 residues. The junction had 6 bases not matched to a gene; V was cut back by 8 bases and J by 2 bases. Germline loops: CDR1 MNHEY, CDR2 SVGEGT. The CDR3 DNA follows: TGTGCCAGCGGCAGGACAGGAGCCTACGAGCAGTACTTC. Translated, it gives CASGRTGAYEQYF.

This clonotype was picked up a small number of times. V usage is TRBV20-1 and J usage is TRBJ1-5, with a possible D match to TRBD1 (6 bases). The CDR3 contains 16 residues. From germline, CDR1 is DFQATT and CDR2 SNEGSKA (reference sequence). Trimming left V 2 bases short and J 4 bases short, with 18 bases between. The CDR3: CSARPEGGRTNQPQHF. CDR3 nucleotide sequence: TGCAGTGCTAGACCTGAAGGGGGACGGACAAATCAGCCCCAGCATTTT.

This clonotype has ten or more counts. The chain joins TRBV7-9 to TRBJ2-3; 12 bases are a match to TRBD1. CDR1 SEHNR and CDR2 FQNEAQ come from the germline V gene (reference sequence). This CDR3 has 15 residues. Germline trimming cut 7 bases from V and 4 bases from J; bases unmatched to any gene: 6. In DNA form, the CDR3 reads TGTGCCAGCACCTTTGGGACAGGGGGCGCAGATACGCAGTATTTT. Protein sequence: CASTFGTGGADTQYF.

The genes are TRBV20-1 and TRBJ1-1; possible D gene TRBD1, 5 bases. V was clipped by 6 bases and J by 6 bases, with 26 bases between them. The length of the CDR3 is 16 residues. Germline assignment: CDR1 DFQATT and CDR2 SNEGSKA (reference sequence). CDR3 loop: CSARPNPGRRGAEAFF. The CDR3 nucleotides are TGCAGTGCCCGCCCCAATCCGGGGCGGAGGGGCGCTGAAGCTTTCTTT.

A few counts support this clonotype. The chain carries TRBV20-1 and TRBJ2-3; TRBD2 matches at 7 bases. Germline V CDR1 and CDR2: DFQATT, SNEGSKA (reference sequence). The CDR3 contains 17 residues. The ends lost 3 bases at V and 2 bases at J; junction bases unmatched: 14. Written as DNA, the CDR3 is TGCAGTGCTAGTCGAGGGAGGGCCACGTTAATCACAGATACGCAGTATTTT. It is translated as CSASRGRATLITDTQYF.

This clonotype came up a few times. V is TRBV12-3 or TRBV12-4 and J is TRBJ2-7; D gene unclear. V lost 1 base to trimming and J lost 5 bases, with 9 bases between them. The CDR3 length is 13 residues. CDR3 loop: CASSLGQKDEQYF. The DNA of the CDR3 is TGTGCCAGCAGTTTAGGGCAGAAAGACGAGCAGTACTTC.

This clonotype was detected only a few times. The rearrangement uses TRBV5-1 and TRBJ2-1; 7 positions match TRBD1. This CDR3 region has 14 residues. Trimming removed 4 bases from V and 4 bases from J; junction bases left unmatched: 5. Germline V gene data show CDR1 as SGHRS and CDR2 as YFSETQ. The CDR3 DNA reads TGCGCCAGCAGCAACGGACAGGCGTACAATGAGCAGTTCTTC. Protein product: CASSNGQAYNEQFF.

This clonotype was seen only a few times. The V and J genes are TRBV5-6 and TRBJ2-3; 8 nucleotides line up with TRBD2. From germline, CDR1 is SGHDT and CDR2 YYEEEE. CDR3 length: 15 residues. V trimming: 0 bases; J trimming: 4 bases; junction bases outside the gene matches: 4. This chain's CDR3 is CASSLVAGGPDTQYF. The CDR3, as DNA: TGTGCCAGCAGCTTGGTGGCGGGAGGACCAGATACGCAGTATTTT. The full variable domain, its missing parts supplied by reference TRBV5-6 and TRBJ2-3, is DAGVTQSPTHLIKTRGQQVTLRCSPKSGHDTVSWYQQALGQGPQFIFQYYEEEERQRGNFPDRFSGHQFPNYSSELNVNALLLGDSALYLCASSLVAGGPDTQYFGPGTRLTVL.

There are a few counts of this clonotype. The chain employs TRBV7-9 and TRBJ1-2; 7 positions agree with TRBD1. This CDR3 comprises 13 residues. Germline CDR1 reads SEHNR; CDR2 reads FQNEAQ (reference sequence). V shed 5 bases and J 4 bases; nucleotides not matched to a gene: 4. CDR3: CASSPDRIYGYTF. For the CDR3, the DNA is TGTGCCAGCAGCCCGGACAGGATCTATGGCTACACCTTC.

The V call is TRBV20-1, the J call TRBJ2-7, with unresolved D. V gave up 1 base and J gave up 3 bases, with 16 bases separating them. CDR3 size: 15 residues. In germline, CDR1 is DFQATT, CDR2 SNEGSKA (reference sequence). The CDR3 sequence is CSARADIGGYYEQYF. Written as DNA, the CDR3 is TGCAGTGCTAGAGCCGACATCGGCGGTTACTACGAGCAGTACTTC.

This chain joins TRBV20-1 and TRBJ2-7, with 11 positions matching TRBD2. Germline trimming cut 0 bases from V and 2 bases from J; bases unmatched to any gene: 12. The CDR3 extends over 18 amino acids. The germline gives CDR1 DFQATT, CDR2 SNEGSKA (reference sequence). CDR3 loop: CSARDRGTSGRRTYEQYF. Written as DNA, the CDR3 is TGCAGTGCTAGAGATCGGGGGACTAGCGGCCGACGCACCTACGAGCAGTACTTC.